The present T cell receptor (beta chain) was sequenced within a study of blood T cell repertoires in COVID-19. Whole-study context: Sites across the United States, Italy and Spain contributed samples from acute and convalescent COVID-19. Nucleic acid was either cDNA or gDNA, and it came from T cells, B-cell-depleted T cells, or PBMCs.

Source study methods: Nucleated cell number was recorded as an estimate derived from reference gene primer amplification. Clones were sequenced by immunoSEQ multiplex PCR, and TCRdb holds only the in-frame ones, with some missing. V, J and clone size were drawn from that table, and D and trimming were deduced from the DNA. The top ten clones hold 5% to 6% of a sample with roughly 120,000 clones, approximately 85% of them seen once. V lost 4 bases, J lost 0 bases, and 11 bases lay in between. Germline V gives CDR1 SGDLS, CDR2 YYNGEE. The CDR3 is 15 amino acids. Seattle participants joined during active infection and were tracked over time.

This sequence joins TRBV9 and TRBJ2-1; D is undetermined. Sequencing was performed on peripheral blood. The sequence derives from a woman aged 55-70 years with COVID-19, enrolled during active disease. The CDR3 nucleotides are TGTGCCAGCAGCCCAGACGGAGCCTCCTACAATGAGCAGTTCTTC. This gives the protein CASSPDGASYNEQFF.